These 8 T cell receptor beta chains originate from one sample sequenced in a study of control samples from healthy donors and cancer patients. Method: immunoSEQ multiplex PCR; TCRdb's copy keeps in-frame clones and lacks some. The repertoire has 110,000 to 150,000 clones, about nine tenths of them found once; the top ten carry around 8.2%. Input material: blood. These receptors were taken from a young woman in good health.

The chain is built from TRBV7-3 and TRBJ2-1; 8 bases agree with TRBD1. With V trimmed by 5 bases and J by 6 bases, 12 bases remained unmatched. The CDR3 covers 16 residues. Germline V gives CDR1 SGHTA, CDR2 FQGTGA. CDR3 coding DNA: TGTGCCAGCAGCCCCGAGATTGGACAGGGAGGCAATGAGCAGTTCTTC. Protein sequence: CASSPEIGQGGNEQFF.

This chain joins TRBV15 and TRBJ1-6; possibly TRBD1 for D (6 bases). V lost 9 bases to trimming and J lost 7 bases, with 19 bases between them. Looked up from germline, CDR1 is LNHNV and CDR2 is YYDKDF (reference sequence). The CDR3 runs to 15 residues. The CDR3: CATHSLGQTNSPLHF. CDR3 DNA sequence: TGTGCCACGCATAGCCTCGGACAGACAAATTCACCCCTCCACTTT.

The chain couples TRBV19 to TRBJ1-5; D uncertain. Trimming stripped 4 bases from V and 0 bases from J, with 10 bases between. Germline V CDR1 and CDR2: LNHDA, SQIVND (reference sequence). CDR3 length: 15 residues. In DNA form, the CDR3 reads TGTGCCAGTAGTACCCCCGCAGTTAGCAATCAGCCCCAGCATTTT. This gives the protein CASSTPAVSNQPQHF.

V gene TRBV19 combines with J gene TRBJ2-7; perhaps TRBD1 as D (5 bases). The germline gives CDR1 LNHDA, CDR2 SQIVND (reference sequence). This CDR3 is built from 15 residues. With 5 bases removed from V and 3 bases from J, the gap between germline ends came to 17 bases. CDR3 sequence reads: CASSDSHRSYYEQYF. As DNA, the CDR3 is TGTGCCAGTAGTGACAGTCACCGCTCCTACTACGAGCAGTACTTC.

A note on this clone: The junction and the germline gene differ at one end; a read error may be behind it. The rearrangement links TRBV6-1 to TRBJ1-6; no definite D call. Germline V lookup: CDR1 MNHNS, CDR2 SASEGT. The CDR3 sequence is 15 residues long. CDR3 sequence reads: CASSEAGLYNSPLHF. The CDR3 DNA follows: TGTGCCAGCAGCGAAGCCGGTCTCTATAATTCACCCCTCCACTTT.

Note on this clone: The junction differs from germline at one of its ends, possibly a read error. The V call is TRBV3-1 (or the pseudogene TRBV3-2), the J call TRBJ1-2, with D uncertain. Germline CDR1 and CDR2: LGHDT and YNNKEL (reference sequence). The CDR3 consists of 12 residues. CDR3: CASSQGLTGYAF. The CDR3 nucleotides are TGTGCCAGCAGCCAAGGGCTTACGGGGTACGCCTTC.

The J gene is TRBJ2-7, the V gene TRBV3-1 (or the pseudogene TRBV3-2); D ambiguous. This CDR3 has 13 residues. CDR1 and CDR2 (germline): LGHDT, YNNKEL (reference sequence). The V end lost 4 bases, the J end lost 7 bases, and 14 bases lay between the germline ends. CDR3 in amino acids: CASSRSLSREQYF. DNA of the CDR3: TGTGCCAGCAGCCGCAGCCTCTCAAGGGAGCAGTACTTC.

CDR3 DNA: TGTGCCTGGAGTGTGGGGAACACCGGGGAGCTGTTTTTT. Translation gives CAWSVGNTGELFF. The chain employs TRBV30 and TRBJ2-2; D unclear. V lost 0 bases and J lost 1, with 3 bases in between. The CDR3 has 13 residues. The germline V gene encodes CDR1 GTSNPN and CDR2 SVGIG (reference sequence).